The 2 T cell receptor beta chains listed next were all sequenced from one sample in a study of shared clonotypes between healthy human individuals. Measured with immunoSEQ multiplex PCR; TCRdb has only the in-frame clones, and not every one. Of over 700,000 clones in the sample, roughly 72% were seen once. Input material: memory CD4+ T cells sorted from blood. Subset in this sample: CD45RA-negative fraction. The receptor set was obtained from a woman aged 25 to 39 in good health.

The chain links TRBV5-1 to TRBJ2-3; TRBD1 or TRBD2 may be the D gene (5 bases each). V dropped 0 bases and J dropped 0 bases, with 14 bases sitting between them. The CDR3 is made up of 17 amino acids. The germline gives CDR1 SGHRS, CDR2 YFSETQ. The DNA of the CDR3 is TGCGCCAGCAGCTTGGAATTCTGGGGGTCTAGCACAGATACGCAGTATTTT. Residues: CASSLEFWGSSTDTQYF.

This clone occurred once. The chain couples TRBV30 to TRBJ1-2; 8 bases are shared with TRBD1. V gave up 2 bases and J gave up 5 bases; unmatched junction bases: 7. Germline assignment: CDR1 GTSNPN and CDR2 SVGIG (reference sequence). The CDR3 totals 14 residues. The CDR3 loop is CAWSLGDRKYGYTF. DNA of the CDR3: TGTGCCTGGAGTCTCGGGGACAGGAAATATGGCTACACCTTC.